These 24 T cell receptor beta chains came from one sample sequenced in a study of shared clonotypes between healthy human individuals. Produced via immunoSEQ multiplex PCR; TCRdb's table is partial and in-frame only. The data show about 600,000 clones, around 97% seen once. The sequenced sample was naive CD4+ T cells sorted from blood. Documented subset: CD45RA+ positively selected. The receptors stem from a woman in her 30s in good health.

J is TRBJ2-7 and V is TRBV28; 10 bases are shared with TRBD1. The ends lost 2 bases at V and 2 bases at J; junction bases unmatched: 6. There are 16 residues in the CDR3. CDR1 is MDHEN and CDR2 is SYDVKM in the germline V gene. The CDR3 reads CASSLEVDRGAYEQYF. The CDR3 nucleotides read TGTGCCAGCAGTTTAGAAGTGGACAGGGGGGCCTACGAGCAGTACTTC. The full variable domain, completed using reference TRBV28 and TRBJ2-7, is DVKVTQSSRYLVKRTGEKVFLECVQDMDHENMFWYRQDPGLGLRLIYFSYDVKMKEKGDIPEGYSVSREKKERFSLILESASTNQTSMYLCASSLEVDRGAYEQYFGPGTRLTVT.

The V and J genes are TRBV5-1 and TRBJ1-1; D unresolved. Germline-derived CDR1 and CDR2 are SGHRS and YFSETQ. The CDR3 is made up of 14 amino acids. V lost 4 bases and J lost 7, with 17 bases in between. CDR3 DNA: TGCGCCAGCAGCCCAACAGAACCACCCATTGAAGCTTTCTTT. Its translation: CASSPTEPPIEAFF.

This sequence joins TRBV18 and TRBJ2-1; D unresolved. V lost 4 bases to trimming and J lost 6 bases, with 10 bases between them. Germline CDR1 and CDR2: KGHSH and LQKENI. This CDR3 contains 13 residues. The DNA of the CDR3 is TGTGCCAGCTCACTCGGTAGGGCCAATGAGCAGTTCTTC. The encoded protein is CASSLGRANEQFF. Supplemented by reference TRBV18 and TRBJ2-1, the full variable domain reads NAGVMQNPRHLVRRRGQEARLRCSPMKGHSHVYWYRQLPEEGLKFMVYLQKENIIDESGMPKERFSAEFPKEGPSILRIQQVVRGDSAAYFCASSLGRANEQFFGPGTRLTVL.

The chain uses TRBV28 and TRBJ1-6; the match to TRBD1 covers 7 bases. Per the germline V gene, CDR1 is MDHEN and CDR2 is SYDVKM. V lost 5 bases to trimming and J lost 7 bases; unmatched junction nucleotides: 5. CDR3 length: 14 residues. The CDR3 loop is CASSPDRVNSPLHF. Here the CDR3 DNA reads TGTGCCAGCAGTCCTGACAGGGTCAATTCACCCCTCCACTTT.

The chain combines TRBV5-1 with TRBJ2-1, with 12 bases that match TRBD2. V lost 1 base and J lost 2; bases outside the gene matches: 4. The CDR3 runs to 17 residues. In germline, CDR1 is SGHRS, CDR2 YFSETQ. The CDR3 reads CASSLPLAGGPYNEQFF. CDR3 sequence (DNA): TGCGCCAGCAGCTTGCCCCTAGCGGGAGGGCCCTACAATGAGCAGTTCTTC.

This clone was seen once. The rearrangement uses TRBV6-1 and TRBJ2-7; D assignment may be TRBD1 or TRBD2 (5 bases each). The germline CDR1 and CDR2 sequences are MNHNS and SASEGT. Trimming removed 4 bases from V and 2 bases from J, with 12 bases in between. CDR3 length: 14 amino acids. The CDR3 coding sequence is TGTGCCAGCAGTGGGAAACGGGGACCCTACGAGCAGTACTTC. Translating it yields CASSGKRGPYEQYF.

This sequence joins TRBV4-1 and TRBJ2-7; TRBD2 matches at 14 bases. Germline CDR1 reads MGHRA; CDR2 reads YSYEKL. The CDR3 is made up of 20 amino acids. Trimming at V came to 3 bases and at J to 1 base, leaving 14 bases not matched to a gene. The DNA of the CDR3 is TGCGCCAGCAGCCACGCAGACGGACTAGCGGGAGGCCGGGGGTCCTACGAGCAGTACTTC. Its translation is CASSHADGLAGGRGSYEQYF.

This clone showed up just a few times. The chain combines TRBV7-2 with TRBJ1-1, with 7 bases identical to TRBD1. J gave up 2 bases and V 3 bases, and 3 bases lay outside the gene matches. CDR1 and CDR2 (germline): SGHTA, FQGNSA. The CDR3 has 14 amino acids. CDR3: CASSLTGINTEAFF. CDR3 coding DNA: TGTGCCAGCAGCTTGACAGGGATCAACACTGAAGCTTTCTTT.

In DNA form, the CDR3 reads TGTGCCAGCAGTAGCGAACCCTACAATGAGCAGTTCTTC. This codes for CASSSEPYNEQFF. This chain joins TRBV7-8 and TRBJ2-1; weak D call: TRBD2 (5 bases). The germline V gene encodes CDR1 SGHVS and CDR2 FQNEAQ. V was clipped by 6 bases and J by 2 bases, with 8 bases between them. The CDR3 runs to 13 residues.

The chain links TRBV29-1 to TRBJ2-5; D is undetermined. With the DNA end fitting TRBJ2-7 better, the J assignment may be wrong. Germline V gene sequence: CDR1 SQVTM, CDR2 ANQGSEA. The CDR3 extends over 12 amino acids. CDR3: CSVRTESYEQYF. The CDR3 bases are TGCAGCGTCCGGACCGAGTCCTACGAGCAGTACTTC.

In nucleotides, the CDR3 is TGTGCCAGCAGCCAATTTGCGACAAATACAGATACGCAGTATTTT. This translates into CASSQFATNTDTQYF. The rearrangement links TRBV16 to TRBJ2-3; D remains unclear. In germline, CDR1 is KGHSY, CDR2 FQNENV. The CDR3 runs to 15 residues. Between the trimmed V and J ends, which lost 1 base and 3 bases, there was a span of 11 bases.

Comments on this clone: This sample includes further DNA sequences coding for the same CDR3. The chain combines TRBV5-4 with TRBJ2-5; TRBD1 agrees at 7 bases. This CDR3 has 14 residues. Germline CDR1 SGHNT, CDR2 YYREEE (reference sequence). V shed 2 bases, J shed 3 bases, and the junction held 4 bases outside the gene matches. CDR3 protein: CASSLAGTEETQYF. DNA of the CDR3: TGTGCCAGCAGCTTAGCCGGGACAGAAGAGACCCAGTACTTC.

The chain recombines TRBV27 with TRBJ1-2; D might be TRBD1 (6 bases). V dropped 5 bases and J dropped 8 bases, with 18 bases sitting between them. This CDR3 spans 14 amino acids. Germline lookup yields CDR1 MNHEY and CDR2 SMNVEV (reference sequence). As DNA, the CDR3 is TGTGCCAGCAGTCCCAACAGGGTTCGTGGGGGCTACACCTTC. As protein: CASSPNRVRGGYTF.

In nucleotides, the CDR3 is TGTGCCAGTCAGAGTGGGACAGGGGGCCTCAACACCTACGAGCAGTACTTC. Translation: CASQSGTGGLNTYEQYF. This chain uses TRBV19 with TRBJ2-7, with TRBD1 matching 12 bases. V was clipped by 8 bases and J by 2 bases; unmatched bases: 13. CDR3 size: 17 residues. Germline V gene data show CDR1 as LNHDA and CDR2 as SQIVND (reference sequence).

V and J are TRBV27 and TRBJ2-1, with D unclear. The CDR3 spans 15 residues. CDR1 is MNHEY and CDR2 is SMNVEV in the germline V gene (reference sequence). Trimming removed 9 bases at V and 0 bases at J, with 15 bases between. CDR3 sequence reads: CASTRRLSSYNEQFF. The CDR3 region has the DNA TGTGCCAGTACCCGTCGCCTAAGCTCCTACAATGAGCAGTTCTTC.

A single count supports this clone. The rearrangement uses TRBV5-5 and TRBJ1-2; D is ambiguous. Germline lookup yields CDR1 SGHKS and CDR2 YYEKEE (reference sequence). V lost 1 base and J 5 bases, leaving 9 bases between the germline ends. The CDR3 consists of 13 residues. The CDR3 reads CASSLNTYYGYTF. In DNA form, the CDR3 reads TGTGCCAGCAGCTTGAACACGTATTATGGCTACACCTTC. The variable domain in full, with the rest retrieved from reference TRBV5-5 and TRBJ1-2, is DAGVTQSPTHLIKTRGQQVTLRCSPISGHKSVSWYQQVLGQGPQFIFQYYEKEERGRGNFPDRFSARQFPNYSSELNVNALLLGDSALYLCASSLNTYYGYTFGSGTRLTVV.

The DNA for the CDR3 is TGCGCCAGCAGCTTTGATATCCTGAGCTACACCTTC. As protein: CASSFDILSYTF. This chain joins TRBV5-1 and TRBJ1-2; D unresolved. Per germline, CDR1 SGHRS and CDR2 YFSETQ. This CDR3 comprises 12 residues. Trimming shortened V by 2 bases and J by 9 bases, and 11 bases separated the two germline ends.

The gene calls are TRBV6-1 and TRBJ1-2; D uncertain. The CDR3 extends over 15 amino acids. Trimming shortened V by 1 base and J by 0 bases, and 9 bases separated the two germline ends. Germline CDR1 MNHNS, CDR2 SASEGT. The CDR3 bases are TGTGCCAGCAGTGAAGTTCCCCTGGCTAACTATGGCTACACCTTC. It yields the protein CASSEVPLANYGYTF.

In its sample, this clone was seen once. The CDR3 DNA sequence: TGTGCCAGCAGCCCGCCCCGGACAGGGGGCGTTCGTGGCTACACCTTC. This encodes CASSPPRTGGVRGYTF. The gene calls are TRBV28 and TRBJ1-2, with 11 bases lining up with TRBD1. The germline CDR1 and CDR2 sequences are MDHEN and SYDVKM. The CDR3 sequence is 16 residues long. The V segment lost 6 bases and the J segment 7 bases; nucleotides outside the gene matches: 13.

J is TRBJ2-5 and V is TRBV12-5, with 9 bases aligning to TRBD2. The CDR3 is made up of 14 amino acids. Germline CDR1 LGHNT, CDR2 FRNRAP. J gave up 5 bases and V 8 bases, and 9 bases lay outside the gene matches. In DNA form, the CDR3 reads TGTGCTAGTTCCCCTAGCGGGATGAGGGAGACCCAGTACTTC. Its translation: CASSPSGMRETQYF.

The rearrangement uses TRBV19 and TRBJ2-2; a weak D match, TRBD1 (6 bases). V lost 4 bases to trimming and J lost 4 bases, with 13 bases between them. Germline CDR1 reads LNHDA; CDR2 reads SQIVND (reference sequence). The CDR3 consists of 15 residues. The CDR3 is CASSKTGFVTGELFF. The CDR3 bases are TGTGCCAGTAGTAAAACAGGGTTTGTCACCGGGGAGCTGTTTTTT. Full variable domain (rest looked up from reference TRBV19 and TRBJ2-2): DGGITQSPKYLFRKEGQNVTLSCEQNLNHDAMYWYRQDPGQGLRLIYYSQIVNDFQKGDIAEGYSVSREKKESFPLTVTSAQKNPTAFYLCASSKTGFVTGELFFGEGSRLTVL.

The CDR3 sequence is CASSPDRGGWTNEKLFF. CDR3 coding DNA: TGTGCCAGCAGTCCGGACAGGGGGGGATGGACTAATGAAAAACTGTTTTTT. V usage is TRBV27 and J usage is TRBJ1-4, with TRBD1 identical over 10 bases. The CDR3 is made up of 17 amino acids. Germline-derived CDR1 and CDR2 are MNHEY and SMNVEV (reference sequence). Unmatched junction bases numbered 8, after V lost 5 bases and J lost 2 bases.

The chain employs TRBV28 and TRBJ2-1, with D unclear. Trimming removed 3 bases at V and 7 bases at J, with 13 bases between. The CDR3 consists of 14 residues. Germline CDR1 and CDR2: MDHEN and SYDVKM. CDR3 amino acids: CASSFYSSRNEQFF. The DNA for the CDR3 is TGTGCCAGCAGTTTCTATAGTTCTCGGAATGAGCAGTTCTTC.

The CDR3 nucleotides read TGTGCCTGCTTAGGACAGGGGGCTAGGGACACTGAAGCTTTCTTT. It codes for CACLGQGARDTEAFF. V gene TRBV30 combines with J gene TRBJ1-1; 11 bases are shared with TRBD1. The junction had 9 bases not matched to a gene; V was cut back by 6 bases and J by 3 bases. The CDR3 has 15 amino acids. Germline CDR1 and CDR2: GTSNPN and SVGIG (reference sequence).